These T cell receptor beta chains were read from a single sample in a study of cytomegalovirus exposure and HLA in healthy donors. TCRdb's copy holds only in-frame clones and misses some; the assay was immunoSEQ multiplex PCR. The sample has around 93,000 clones; around three fifths are singletons. The sequencing sample was made of PBMCs. These TCRs come from a boy aged 5 to 17 in good health and CMV-seropositive. The CDR3 runs from the conserved cysteine through the conserved F or W.

- TRBV29-1 CSGGGGPIYEQYF
TRBJ2-7 TRBV9 CASSVTSRGYEQYF
TRBJ2-1 TRBV6-5 CASSYQAGGTSDEQFF
TRBJ2-5 TRBV4-3 CASSQEGTSGETQYF
TRBJ1-1 TRBV18 CASSPPSARAGTEAFF
TRBJ1-1 TRBV30 CAWRDSEAFF
TRBJ2-7 TRBV9 CASSASGNSYEQYF
TRBJ1-5 TRBV7-8 CASSLGVRTEIDQPQHF
TRBJ2-7 TRBV27 CASRRDGRSTYEQYF
TRBJ2-7 TRBV25-1 CASPPPRGSSEQYF
TRBJ1-1 TRBV9 CASSVTGGIAEAFF
TRBJ2-7 TRBV5-1 CASSLAAGQGYEQYF
TRBJ1-2 TRBV7-2 CASSSTVANYGYTF
TRBJ2-7 TRBV5-1 CASSLGGLGGQYEQYF
TRBJ2-7 TRBV10-3 CAISDYRDRVYEQYF
TRBJ2-5 TRBV5-4 CASSSGTSGSETQYF
TRBJ2-6 TRBV15 CATSTRDRDFLGANVLTF
TRBJ2-3 TRBV4-3 CASSQEYGGQGITDTQYF
TRBJ2-1 TRBV19 CASTLTGSSYNEQFF
TRBJ2-1 TRBV9 CASSVASYNEQFF
TRBJ2-7 TRBV19 CASSMTGDYEQYF
TRBJ1-1 TRBV9 CASSPRQGGVTEAFF
TRBJ1-3 TRBV6-1 CASSEATGNVVSGNTIYF
TRBJ1-5 TRBV27 CASSLLWGDTQHF
TRBJ2-7 TRBV2 CASSEELAGFHEQYF
TRBJ1-4 TRBV6-5 CASSYFADEKLFF
TRBJ2-1 TRBV6-5 CASSYSGTSGSDEQFF
TRBJ1-6 TRBV30 CAWSANQLQNSPLNF
TRBJ1-1 TRBV5-1 CASSGERGWDTEAFF
TRBJ2-1 TRBV7-9 CASSWTSGDNEQFF
TRBJ1-4 TRBV5-6 CASSPGLTIREKLFF
TRBJ2-7 TRBV5-1 CASSLYGVWDEQYF
TRBJ2-1 TRBV6-1 CASSEVGRGQGAGEQFF
TRBJ2-5 TRBV4-1 CASRNGVGGQETQYF
TRBJ2-6 TRBV11-2 CASRPLRRATGANVLTF
TRBJ2-1 TRBV7-3 CASSLSAAGGMSEQFF
TRBJ1-4 TRBV11-1 CASSTGKGGENEKLFF
TRBJ2-3 TRBV6-5 CASSYLKRDTQYF
TRBJ2-2 TRBV18 CASSDGANTGELFF
TRBJ2-7 TRBV5-4 CASSSGGNSYEQYF
TRBJ2-1 TRBV5-1 CASSLAQRPNCEQFF
TRBJ2-7 TRBV5-1 CASSLDLGPYEQYF
TRBJ1-2 TRBV7-6 CASSLGTGIGGYTF
TRBJ1-6 TRBV5-8 CASSLRQVFGSPLHF
TRBJ1-1 TRBV5-4 CASSWGQGVGEAFF
TRBJ1-2 TRBV7-8 CASSPYRGLINNYGYTF
TRBJ2-7 TRBV19 CASSGGQGGEQYF
TRBJ2-5 TRBV5-1 CASSKGTSGSQETQYF
TRBJ1-2 TRBV7-9 CASSATLKIKSRGYTF
TRBJ2-3 TRBV18 CASSPQGRSSDTQYF
TRBJ2-7 TRBV18 CASSPPEGVVPTYEQYF
TRBJ1-1 TRBV29-1 CSVYGQNTEAFF
TRBJ2-7 TRBV7-8 CASSPRFSVEQYF